The clone carrying this TCR beta chain was seen once. This entry comes from a study of blood T cell repertoires in COVID-19. Study-wide context: COVID-19 samples from acute and convalescent phases originated in the United States, Italy and Spain. PBMCs, B-cell-depleted T cells, or T cells were the source of the cDNA or gDNA that made up the material.

Followed over time, Seattle patients had been enrolled while infection was active. J lost 2 bases, V lost 3 bases, and 6 bases had no gene match. This CDR3 comprises 16 residues. Germline CDR1 is SGHTA and CDR2 is FQGNSA. Methods used by the authors: Amplification with reference gene primers provided the estimates of nucleated cell counts. Sequenced by immunoSEQ multiplex PCR; TCRdb stores in-frame clones only, minus some. V and J calls and clone size are those listed in that table; D and trimming were worked out from the DNA. This table has roughly 160,000 clones, roughly 81% appearing once. The J gene is TRBJ2-7, the V gene TRBV7-2; 11 nucleotides line up with TRBD1. The sample was peripheral blood. The TCR comes from a woman in her forties or fifties with COVID-19, enrolled during active disease. CDR3 amino acids: CASSLASGQGAYEQYF. CDR3 in DNA: TGTGCCAGCAGCTTGGCATCGGGACAGGGGGCCTACGAGCAGTACTTC.